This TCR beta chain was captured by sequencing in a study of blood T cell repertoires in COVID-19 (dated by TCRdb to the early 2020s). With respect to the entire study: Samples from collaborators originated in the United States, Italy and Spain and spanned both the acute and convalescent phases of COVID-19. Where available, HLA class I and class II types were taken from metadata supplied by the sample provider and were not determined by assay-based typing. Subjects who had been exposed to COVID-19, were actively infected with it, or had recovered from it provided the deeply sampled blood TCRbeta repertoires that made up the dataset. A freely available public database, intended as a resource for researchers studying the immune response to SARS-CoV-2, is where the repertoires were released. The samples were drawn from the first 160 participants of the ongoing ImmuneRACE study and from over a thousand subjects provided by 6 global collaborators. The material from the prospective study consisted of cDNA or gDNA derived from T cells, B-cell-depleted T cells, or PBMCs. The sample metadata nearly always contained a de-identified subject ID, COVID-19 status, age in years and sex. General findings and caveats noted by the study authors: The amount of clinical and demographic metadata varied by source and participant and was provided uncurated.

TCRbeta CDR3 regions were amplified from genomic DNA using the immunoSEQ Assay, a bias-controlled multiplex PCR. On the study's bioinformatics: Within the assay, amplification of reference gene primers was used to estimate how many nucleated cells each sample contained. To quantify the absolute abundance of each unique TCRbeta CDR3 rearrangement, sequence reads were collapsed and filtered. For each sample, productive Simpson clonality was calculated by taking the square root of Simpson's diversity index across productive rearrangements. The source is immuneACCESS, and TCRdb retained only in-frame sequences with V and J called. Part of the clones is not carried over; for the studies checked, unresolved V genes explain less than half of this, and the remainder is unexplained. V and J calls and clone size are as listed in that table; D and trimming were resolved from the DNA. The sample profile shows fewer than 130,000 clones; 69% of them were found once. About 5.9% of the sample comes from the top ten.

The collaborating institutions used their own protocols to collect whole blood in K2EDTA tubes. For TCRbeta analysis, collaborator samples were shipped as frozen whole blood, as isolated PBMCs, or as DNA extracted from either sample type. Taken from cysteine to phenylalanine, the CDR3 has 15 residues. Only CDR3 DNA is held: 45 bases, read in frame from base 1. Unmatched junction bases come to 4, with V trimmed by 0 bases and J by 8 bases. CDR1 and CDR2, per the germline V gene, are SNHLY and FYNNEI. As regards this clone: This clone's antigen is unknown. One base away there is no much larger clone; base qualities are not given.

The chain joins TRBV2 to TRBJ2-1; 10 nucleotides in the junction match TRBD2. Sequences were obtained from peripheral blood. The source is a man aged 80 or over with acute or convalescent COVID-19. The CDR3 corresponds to CASSEAGTSADEQFF. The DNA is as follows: TGTGCCAGCAGTGAAGCGGGGACTAGCGCGGATGAGCAGTTCTTC.